This entry lists 8 T cell receptor beta chains sequenced from one sample in a study of T cell repertoires in cytomegalovirus infection. TCRdb called the reads again in MiXCR, with one record for every CDR3 protein. The table records 200,000 to 250,000 distinct CDR3 sequences, 30% to 45% of them present only once. These receptors lack a known antigen. The specimen was CD8+ T cells from cultured PBMCs, collected from culture after CMV antigen stimulation. The source of these receptors is a human donor in good health (CMV status not recorded). Some clones in this sample may be carry-over from other donors' samples.

This clonotype was seen only a few times. The chain carries TRBV6-6 and TRBJ1-6; a weak D match, TRBD1 (5 bases). V lost 0 bases to trimming and J lost 7 bases, with 16 bases between them. Germline CDR1 MNHNY, CDR2 SVGAGI (reference sequence). The CDR3 sequence is 17 residues long. CDR3 bases: TGTGCCAGCAGTTACTCCCTTGAAGGGGTCAACAATTCACCCCTCCACTTT. Translating it yields CASSYSLEGVNNSPLHF.

This chain connects TRBV7-9 to TRBJ2-7, with D tentatively TRBD2 (6 bases). Per germline, CDR1 SEHNR and CDR2 FQNEAQ (reference sequence). V was trimmed by 5 bases and J by 7 bases, leaving 15 bases between them. The CDR3 totals 13 residues. CDR3 loop: CASSRDSPGEQYF. The CDR3 nucleotides read TGTGCCAGCAGCCGGGACTCCCCGGGGGAGCAGTACTTC.

The chain couples TRBV6-2 or TRBV6-3 to TRBJ1-2; D gene unclear. V gave up 0 bases and J gave up 9 bases, with 26 bases separating them. The CDR3 runs 18 residues. The germline V gene has CDR1 MNHEY and CDR2 SVGEGT. As DNA, the CDR3 is TGTGCCAGCAGTTACTCGATCGGAAGGCAGCTCCTGCTCGAATGCTACACCTTC. As protein: CASSYSIGRQLLLECYTF.

This chain joins TRBV6-1 and TRBJ1-1; D ambiguous. The CDR3 sequence is 14 residues long. V was cut by 7 bases and J by 1 base, with 13 bases left in between. Per germline, CDR1 MNHNS and CDR2 SASEGT. CDR3 sequence: CASNARQANTEAFF. CDR3 in DNA: TGTGCCAGCAACGCGCGTCAGGCGAACACTGAAGCTTTCTTT.

This clonotype was seen more than once but under ten times. The chain combines TRBV7-9 with TRBJ2-1; 7 positions agree with TRBD2. The germline gives CDR1 SEHNR, CDR2 FQNEAQ (reference sequence). J was trimmed by 7 bases and V by 11 bases; bases with no gene match: 8. This CDR3 is 12 amino acids long. CDR3 protein: CAGRAGKNEQFF. Here the CDR3 DNA reads TGTGCCGGTAGAGCGGGGAAAAATGAGCAGTTCTTC.

V usage is TRBV12-3 or TRBV12-4 and J usage is TRBJ1-1; no clear D. CDR3 length: 13 residues. Deletions cut 3 bases from V and 4 bases from J, with 9 bases between. The CDR3 is CASSFGSSTEAFF. The CDR3 nucleotides are TGTGCCAGCAGTTTTGGGTCTTCCACTGAAGCTTTCTTT.

This clonotype came up a few times. The chain employs TRBV5-4 and TRBJ1-1; D gene unclear. V lost 4 bases to trimming and J lost 10 bases, with 14 bases between them. Looked up from germline, CDR1 is SGHNT and CDR2 is YYREEE (reference sequence). The CDR3 runs 12 residues. CDR3 coding DNA: TGTGCCAGCAGCAAGGATCGGTTTGGAGCTTTCTTT. As protein: CASSKDRFGAFF.

This clonotype came up a few times. V and J are TRBV7-3 and TRBJ2-1; no definite D call. V shed 1 base and J shed 1 base, with 8 bases lying between them. In germline, CDR1 is SGHTA, CDR2 FQGTGA. The CDR3 covers 15 residues. CDR3 nucleotide sequence: TGTGCCAGCAGCTTAATACCGGGTTCCTACAATGAGCAGTTCTTC. This gives the protein CASSLIPGSYNEQFF.